This T cell receptor beta chain appears in the sequencing data of a study of T cell responses to AZD1222 COVID-19 vaccine (dated by TCRdb to the early 2020s). About the study as a whole: A total of just over 230 trial participants underwent TCR sequencing, of whom some 210 received two doses of AZD1222 and around 25 received two doses of the MenACWY control vaccine. Trial participants were enrolled into age subgroups of 18-55, 56-69 and 70-plus years, which contained approximately 150, 28 and 58 TCR-sequenced participants, respectively.

Trimming removed 3 bases from V and 1 base from J, leaving 7 bases between the germline ends. The CDR3 starts with the cysteine, ends with the phenylalanine, and has 13 residues. This entry keeps only the CDR3 DNA: 39 bases, framed from base 1. Points the paper makes about the study in general: The vaccine-associated CD4 TCRs covered the entire spike protein, and the dominant responses fell in regions 160-218 and 743-854. In the small 56-69-year group, the increase in depth fell short of significance, most likely because of low power. Because no day 14 peak-response samples were available, the repertoires could be characterized only after the peak T cell response. Participants were mostly white British, with more females than males. The authors suggested clonal diversity may have been underestimated. Reportedly, almost half of the unique spike-specific TCRs recognized epitopes lying outside the regions that are mutated in the B.1.351 and B.1.1.7 variants. Conclusions about previously exposed vaccinees were limited because only a handful of AZD1222 recipients were SARS-CoV-2 seropositive at baseline. After two AZD1222 doses, spike-specific TCR breadth and depth were significantly higher than at day 0 and than in MenACWY recipients.

Explained via the paper, the time point label denotes: baseline before first vaccination. Taken with the paper, the label for treatment or condition translates to: meningococcal conjugate vaccine given as trial control. The vaccinee samples were drawn from two UK trials, COV001 and COV002, one of which was a single-blind randomized controlled phase 2/3 trial testing AZD1222 (ChAdOx1 nCoV-19) in healthy adults. For TCRbeta chain sequencing, PBMC samples were collected from trial participants at day 0 and at day 28 after the second dose. A note on this clone: Its antigen is not yet known. No much larger clonotype is one base removed from it; base qualities were not supplied.

The CDR3 regions of human TCRbeta chains were analyzed by immunosequencing. The study's own analysis went as follows. Repertoire TCRs were matched against a reference library of SARS-CoV-2-specific TCRs generated with the MIRA antigen-specificity platform. Breadth meant the fraction of unique TCRs that were SARS-CoV-2-associated, whereas depth meant the fraction of total T cells that were SARS-CoV-2-associated. Using the MIRA data, every spike-specific TCR was mapped to the spike region that the TCR reacted to and assigned to either a CD4 or a CD8 class. Log10-transformed breadth and depth values were compared by one-way ANOVA with Sidak's multiple comparisons tests. The immuneACCESS repertoire file appears here via TCRdb, limited to in-frame rearrangements. These files lack a portion of the clones; in checked studies, under half of the deficit traces to unresolved V genes, and the cause of the others is not known. That table is the source of V, J and clone size, and D and trimming were worked out from the DNA. The sample records 120,000 to 150,000 clones, 80% to 95% of which are singletons. About 3% of the sample is held by the ten biggest clonotypes.

The starting material was peripheral blood, obtained on day 0 of MenACWY control vaccination. This sequence uses TRBV12-3 or TRBV12-4 and TRBJ2-7, with no reliable assignment of the D segment. This clonotype originated in an adult in good health. The CDR3 has the sequence CASSLGSSYEQYF. The DNA sequence reads TGTGCCAGCAGTTTGGGCAGTTCCTACGAGCAGTACTTC.